This is a list of T cell receptor beta chains from one sample in a study of identical twins. MiXCR, applied by TCRdb to the 5' RACE reads, yields one record per CDR3 protein. This table has some 600,000 distinct CDR3 sequences, around 7.5% appearing once. The same sample was also used in a study of yellow fever vaccine responses in identical twins.

The sequenced material came from PBMCs. The source is a woman aged 18-29 years in good health. CDR3s include the opening cysteine and the closing phenylalanine or tryptophan. The order of the fields is J gene, V gene, D gene, clone size, CDR3 protein, CDR3 DNA. A D gene is named only where the DNA matches it firmly. Expanded clones get a size class; other rows say once, few or many, or leave the size out.

J gene: TRBJ2-1
V gene: TRBV7-9
D gene: TRBD2
clone size: -
CDR3 protein: CASSSRLAGVNEQFF
CDR3 DNA: TGTGCCAGCAGCTCCAGACTAGCGGGAGTAAATGAGCAGTTCTTC

J gene: TRBJ2-1
V gene: TRBV28
D gene: -
clone size: many
CDR3 protein: CASTLYNEQFF
CDR3 DNA: TGTGCCAGCACCCTCTACAATGAGCAGTTCTTC

J gene: TRBJ2-5
V gene: TRBV6-1
D gene: TRBD2
clone size: few
CDR3 protein: CASSTGLAELNQETQYF
CDR3 DNA: TGTGCCAGCAGTACGGGACTAGCGGAGTTAAACCAAGAGACCCAGTACTTC

J gene: TRBJ1-1
V gene: TRBV5-1
D gene: -
clone size: many
CDR3 protein: CASSHPSTVSTEAFF
CDR3 DNA: TGCGCCAGCAGTCACCCGTCGACAGTGAGCACTGAAGCTTTCTTT

J gene: TRBJ2-2
V gene: TRBV12-3/TRBV12-4
D gene: -
clone size: many
CDR3 protein: CASSYFGELFF
CDR3 DNA: TGTGCCAGCAGTTACTTTGGGGAGCTGTTTTTT

J gene: TRBJ2-3
V gene: TRBV7-9
D gene: -
clone size: many
CDR3 protein: CASTRGGTASEAQYF
CDR3 DNA: TGTGCCAGCACAAGAGGGGGGACGGCCTCCGAGGCGCAGTATTTT

J gene: TRBJ2-5
V gene: TRBV29-1
D gene: TRBD2
clone size: -
CDR3 protein: CSVILAGLQETQYF
CDR3 DNA: TGCAGCGTTATTCTAGCGGGGTTACAAGAGACCCAGTACTTC

J gene: TRBJ2-1
V gene: TRBV5-1
D gene: -
clone size: few
CDR3 protein: CASSLPLQPNEQFF
CDR3 DNA: TGCGCCAGCAGCTTGCCACTTCAGCCTAATGAGCAGTTCTTC

J gene: TRBJ2-1
V gene: TRBV4-2
D gene: -
clone size: -
CDR3 protein: CASSPRAEGTEQFF
CDR3 DNA: TGTGCCAGCAGCCCTAGGGCTGAGGGTACTGAGCAGTTCTTC

J gene: TRBJ2-1
V gene: TRBV7-9
D gene: TRBD2
clone size: -
CDR3 protein: CASSFLPSGGNNNEQFF
CDR3 DNA: TGTGCCAGCAGCTTCCTGCCCAGCGGGGGTAACAACAATGAGCAGTTCTTC

J gene: TRBJ2-3
V gene: TRBV12-3/TRBV12-4
D gene: -
clone size: many
CDR3 protein: CASSFGAARTDTQYF
CDR3 DNA: TGTGCCAGCAGTTTCGGGGCAGCCCGCACAGATACGCAGTATTTT

J gene: TRBJ1-1
V gene: TRBV20-1
D gene: TRBD1
clone size: many
CDR3 protein: CSARGRTGNTEAFF
CDR3 DNA: TGCAGTGCTAGAGGAAGGACAGGGAACACTGAAGCTTTCTTT

J gene: TRBJ2-2
V gene: TRBV5-5
D gene: TRBD2
clone size: many
CDR3 protein: CASRGGLAGSTGELFF
CDR3 DNA: TGTGCCAGCAGAGGGGGACTAGCGGGAAGCACGGGGGAGCTGTTTTTT

J gene: TRBJ1-1
V gene: TRBV11-2
D gene: -
clone size: few
CDR3 protein: CASSRSRVRFYTEAFF
CDR3 DNA: TGTGCCAGCAGCCGAAGTAGAGTCAGATTTTACACTGAAGCTTTCTTT

J gene: TRBJ1-2
V gene: TRBV11-2
D gene: -
clone size: many
CDR3 protein: CASSLIPPKGIGGYTF
CDR3 DNA: TGTGCCAGCAGCTTAATACCCCCGAAGGGGATAGGTGGCTACACCTTC

J gene: TRBJ1-1
V gene: TRBV20-1
D gene: -
clone size: -
CDR3 protein: CSAGRGGWTEAFF
CDR3 DNA: TGCAGTGCTGGCCGTGGCGGGTGGACTGAAGCTTTCTTT

J gene: TRBJ2-1
V gene: TRBV5-4
D gene: TRBD2
clone size: few
CDR3 protein: CASSGGSAPYNEQFF
CDR3 DNA: TGTGCCAGCAGCGGCGGGAGTGCCCCTTACAATGAGCAGTTCTTC

J gene: TRBJ2-3
V gene: TRBV19
D gene: TRBD2
clone size: few
CDR3 protein: CASSAIGTSGSTDTQYF
CDR3 DNA: TGTGCCAGTAGTGCCATTGGGACTAGCGGGAGCACAGATACGCAGTATTTT

J gene: TRBJ2-6
V gene: TRBV5-1
D gene: TRBD2
clone size: -
CDR3 protein: CASEPGTSGTGGANVLTF
CDR3 DNA: TGCGCCAGCGAACCCGGGACTAGCGGGACGGGTGGGGCCAACGTCCTGACTTTC

J gene: TRBJ2-7
V gene: TRBV28
D gene: TRBD1
clone size: few
CDR3 protein: CASSLRQGWYEQYF
CDR3 DNA: TGTGCCAGCAGCCTCAGACAGGGGTGGTACGAGCAGTACTTC

J gene: TRBJ2-5
V gene: TRBV7-9
D gene: TRBD1
clone size: -
CDR3 protein: CASSFQQGMEETQYF
CDR3 DNA: TGTGCCAGCAGCTTCCAACAGGGGATGGAAGAGACCCAGTACTTC

J gene: TRBJ2-7
V gene: TRBV7-2
D gene: TRBD1
clone size: -
CDR3 protein: CASSLVGGRTYEQYF
CDR3 DNA: TGTGCCAGCAGCTTAGTAGGGGGCCGCACCTACGAGCAGTACTTC

J gene: TRBJ2-7
V gene: TRBV20-1
D gene: -
clone size: few
CDR3 protein: CSATLLEQYF
CDR3 DNA: TGCAGTGCCACCCTCCTCGAGCAGTACTTC

J gene: TRBJ2-2
V gene: TRBV19
D gene: -
clone size: -
CDR3 protein: CAVGITNTGELFF
CDR3 DNA: TGTGCGGTGGGAATAACGAACACCGGGGAGCTGTTTTTT

J gene: TRBJ2-1
V gene: TRBV19
D gene: -
clone size: -
CDR3 protein: CASSTYPPMRGVYNEQFF
CDR3 DNA: TGTGCCAGTAGTACCTACCCCCCGATGCGGGGAGTTTACAATGAGCAGTTCTTC